This TCR beta chain originates from a study of blood T cell repertoires in COVID-19. On the study more broadly: PBMCs, B-cell-depleted T cells, or T cells provided the cDNA or gDNA that made up the material.

J gave up 6 bases and V 5 bases, and 6 bases lay outside the gene matches. Germline CDR1 is MNHEY and CDR2 is SMNVEV (reference sequence). CDR3 length: 15 amino acids. Sequencing used immunoSEQ multiplex PCR; TCRdb keeps in-frame clones, though not all of them. The profile shows fewer than 120,000 clones, more than 75% of them singletons. This clonotype was sampled from a woman aged 45-65 years with acute or convalescent COVID-19. The sequencing input was peripheral blood. The V call is TRBV27, the J call TRBJ2-1; 11 bases map to TRBD2. CDR3 DNA: TGTGCCAGCAGTCCGACGGGACTAGCGGCCAATGAGCAGTTCTTC. This gives the protein CASSPTGLAANEQFF.